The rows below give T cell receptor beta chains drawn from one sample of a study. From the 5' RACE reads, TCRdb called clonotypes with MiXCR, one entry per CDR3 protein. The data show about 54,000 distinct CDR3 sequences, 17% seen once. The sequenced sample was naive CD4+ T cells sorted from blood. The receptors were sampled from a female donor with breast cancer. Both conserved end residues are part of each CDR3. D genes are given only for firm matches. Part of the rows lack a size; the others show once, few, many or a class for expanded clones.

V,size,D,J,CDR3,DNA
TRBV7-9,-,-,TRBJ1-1,CASSQTGDITEAYF,TGTGCCAGCAGTCAGACAGGAGACATCACTGAAGCTTACTTT
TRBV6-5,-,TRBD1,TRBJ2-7,CASSYAGGASEQYF,TGTGCCAGCAGCTACGCAGGGGGCGCATCCGAGCAGTACTTC
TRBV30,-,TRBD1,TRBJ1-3,CAWEGQGAIVNTIYF,TGTGCCTGGGAGGGACAGGGGGCGATAGTCAACACCATATATTTT
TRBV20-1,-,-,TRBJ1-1,CSARETDGNEAFF,TGCAGTGCTAGAGAAACCGACGGAAACGAAGCTTTCTTT
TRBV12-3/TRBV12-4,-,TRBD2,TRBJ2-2,CASSFSLAGPGELFF,TGTGCCAGCAGTTTCAGCTTAGCGGGTCCCGGGGAGCTGTTTTTT
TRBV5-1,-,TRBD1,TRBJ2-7,CASRWDRGSYEQHF,TGCGCCAGCCGGTGGGACAGGGGCTCCTACGAGCAGCACTTC
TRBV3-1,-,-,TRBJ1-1,CASSQGISLTEAFF,TGTGCCAGCAGCCAAGGAATCAGTCTCACTGAAGCTTTCTTT
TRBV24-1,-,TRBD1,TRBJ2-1,CATSDWGGTGPNEQFF,TGTGCCACCAGTGATTGGGGTGGGACAGGGCCAAATGAGCAGTTCTTC
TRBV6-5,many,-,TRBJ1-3,CASTTGSGNTIYF,TGTGCCAGCACCACGGGCTCTGGAAACACCATATATTTT
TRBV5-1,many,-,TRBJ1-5,CASSLGQSSQDQPQHF,TGCGCCAGCAGCTTAGGTCAGTCCAGCCAGGATCAGCCCCAGCATTTT
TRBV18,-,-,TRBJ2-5,CASSTYQETQYF,TGTGCCAGCTCAACGTACCAAGAGACCCAGTACTTC
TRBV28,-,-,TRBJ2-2,CASRKAVESNTGELFF,TGTGCCAGCAGAAAAGCGGTGGAGTCGAACACCGGGGAGCTGTTTTTT
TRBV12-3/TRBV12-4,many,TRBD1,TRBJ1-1,CASSPRQGSNTEAFF,TGTGCCAGCAGTCCCCGACAGGGTTCGAACACTGAAGCTTTCTTT
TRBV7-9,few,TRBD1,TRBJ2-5,CASSFSTGGETQYF,TGTGCCAGCAGCTTCTCTACAGGGGGTGAGACCCAGTACTTC
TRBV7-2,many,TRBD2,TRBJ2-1,CASSPWTSEYNEQFF,TGTGCCAGCAGCCCCTGGACTAGCGAATACAATGAGCAGTTCTTC
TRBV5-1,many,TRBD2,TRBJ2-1,CASSSGTSGTNEQFF,TGCGCCAGCAGTTCCGGGACTAGCGGGACAAATGAGCAGTTCTTC
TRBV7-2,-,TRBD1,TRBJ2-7,CASSLGQPYEQYF,TGTGCCAGCAGCTTGGGACAGCCCTACGAGCAGTACTTC
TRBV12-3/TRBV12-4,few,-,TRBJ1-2,CASSFLRAGYTF,TGTGCCAGCAGCTTCCTTCGGGCGGGCTACACCTTC
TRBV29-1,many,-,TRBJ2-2,CSVEGWPGTGELFF,TGCAGCGTTGAAGGTTGGCCGGGCACCGGGGAGCTGTTTTTT
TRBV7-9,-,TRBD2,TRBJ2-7,CASSLGLAGAEQYF,TGTGCCAGCAGCTTGGGGCTAGCGGGAGCCGAGCAGTACTTC
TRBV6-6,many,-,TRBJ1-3,CASSYQFQGYNTIYF,TGTGCCAGCAGTTATCAATTCCAGGGGTACAACACCATATATTTT
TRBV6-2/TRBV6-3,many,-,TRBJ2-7,CASSYSGTSAYEQYF,TGTGCCAGCAGTTATTCCGGGACGTCGGCCTACGAGCAGTACTTC
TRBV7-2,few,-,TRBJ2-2,CASSQLSGGVGTGELFF,TGTGCCAGCAGTCAGCTTTCTGGGGGAGTAGGCACCGGGGAGCTGTTTTTT
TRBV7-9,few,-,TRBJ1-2,CASSPDAGLDYGYTF,TGTGCCAGCAGCCCGGACGCGGGACTGGATTATGGCTACACCTTC
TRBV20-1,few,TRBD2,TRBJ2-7,CSAPPYSGRVYEQYF,TGCAGTGCCCCACCTTATAGCGGGAGGGTCTACGAGCAGTACTTC
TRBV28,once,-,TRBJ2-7,CASSVRLVSYEQYF,TGTGCCAGCAGTGTTCGCTTGGTTTCCTACGAGCAATACTTC
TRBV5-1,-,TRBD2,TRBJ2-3,CASSWSGRVSDTQYF,TGCGCCAGCAGCTGGAGCGGGAGAGTTTCAGATACGCAGTATTTT
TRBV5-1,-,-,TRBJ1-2,CASRPELTRYGYTF,TGCGCCAGCAGACCTGAATTGACACGGTATGGCTACACCTTC
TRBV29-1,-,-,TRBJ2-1,CSVAGRDEGYNEQFF,TGCAGCGTTGCTGGAAGGGATGAAGGGTACAATGAGCAGTTCTTC
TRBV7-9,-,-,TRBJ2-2,CASSLGSSNTGELFF,TGTGCCAGCAGCTTGGGCAGCTCGAACACCGGGGAGCTGTTTTTT
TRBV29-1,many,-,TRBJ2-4,CSVEAPEGAAKNIQYF,TGCAGCGTTGAGGCGCCGGAAGGGGCGGCCAAAAACATTCAGTACTTC
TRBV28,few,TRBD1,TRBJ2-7,CASSAYRGEQYF,TGTGCCAGCAGTGCTTACAGGGGCGAGCAGTACTTC